A single TCR beta chain is shown here with its context. What it binds is not known. The data derive from a study of OX40 agonist ivuxolimab in advanced cancers. Turning to the study itself: Three patients, one with hepatocellular carcinoma and two with cutaneous melanoma, achieved partial responses.

Produced via immunoSEQ multiplex PCR; TCRdb's table is partial and in-frame only. The profile covers about 75,000 clones, with 86% appearing a single time and 8% taken by the ten largest. The CDR3 spans 14 residues. Trimming stripped 5 bases from V and 5 bases from J, with 16 bases between. The germline gives CDR1 MNHEY, CDR2 SMNVEV (reference sequence). Regarding the study as a whole: Specificity for antigen went undetermined in the expanded peripheral T cells.

The sequences come from CD4+ or CD8+ T cells sorted from blood, collected in a trial of the OX40 agonist ivuxolimab. This clonotype was sampled from an adult with an advanced solid tumor such as melanoma, head and neck, liver or kidney cancer. The chain combines TRBV27 with TRBJ2-7; no definite D call. Here the CDR3 DNA reads TGTGCCAGCAGTCCCCCAGGCGAGACGGACGAGCAGTACTTC. The encoded protein is CASSPPGETDEQYF.